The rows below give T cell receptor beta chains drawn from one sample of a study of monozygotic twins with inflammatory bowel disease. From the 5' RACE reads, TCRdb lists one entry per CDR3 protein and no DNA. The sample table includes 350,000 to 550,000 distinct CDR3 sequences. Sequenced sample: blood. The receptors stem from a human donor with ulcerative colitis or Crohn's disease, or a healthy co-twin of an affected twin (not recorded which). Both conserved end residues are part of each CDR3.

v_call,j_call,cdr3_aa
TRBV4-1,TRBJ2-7,CASSHPDRAGEQYF
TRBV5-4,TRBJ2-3,CASSRPSRAPDTQYF
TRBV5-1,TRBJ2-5,CASSFRPFTSGPLLETQYF
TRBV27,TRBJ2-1,CASRPGLAAYNEQFF
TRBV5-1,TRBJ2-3,CASSPQGGVLTDTQYF
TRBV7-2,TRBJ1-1,CASSPLQGGGNTEAFF
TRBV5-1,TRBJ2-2,CASSFRQGGNTGELFF
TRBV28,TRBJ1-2,CAVGLARGGGYTF
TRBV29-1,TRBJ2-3,CSVEPREVLSTDTQYF
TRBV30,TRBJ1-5,CAWSGDSINQPQHF
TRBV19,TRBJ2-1,CASSILAGEQFF
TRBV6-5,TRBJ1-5,CASSYPAGEGQPQHF
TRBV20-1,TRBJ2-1,CSASAGVNNEQFF
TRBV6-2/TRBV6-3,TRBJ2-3,CASSPQRAISDTQYF
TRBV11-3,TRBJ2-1,CASSQGWSSGNEDEQFF
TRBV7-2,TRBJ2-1,CASSYSDYNEQFF
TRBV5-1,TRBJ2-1,CASSLGQGPYNEQFF
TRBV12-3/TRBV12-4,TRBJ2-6,CASSPRQGGANVLTF
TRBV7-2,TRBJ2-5,CASSLATGFTQETQYF
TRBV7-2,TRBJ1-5,CASSSTLLSIGNQPQHF
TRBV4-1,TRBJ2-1,CASSQAPGEEQFF
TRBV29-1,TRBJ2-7,CSVEKDYEQYF
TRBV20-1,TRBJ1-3,CSAPQKSSGNTIYF
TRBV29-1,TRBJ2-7,CSVNFNTKGYEQYF
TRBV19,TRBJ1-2,CASSSTGLSGGYTF
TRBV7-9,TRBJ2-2,CASSRGQITGELFF
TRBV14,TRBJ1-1,CASSQLLVGTEAFF
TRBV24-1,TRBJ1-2,CATSDLPDRGLFYGYTF
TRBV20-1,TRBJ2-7,CSARDRKAATYEQYF
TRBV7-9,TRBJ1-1,CASSLKGDTEAFF
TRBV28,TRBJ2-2,CASSFPPGQGPAGELFF
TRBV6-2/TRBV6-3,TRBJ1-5,CASSDGPFNQPQHF
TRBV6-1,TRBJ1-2,CASSEGGRNYGYTF
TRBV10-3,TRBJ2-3,CAISDSGTSGGADTQYF
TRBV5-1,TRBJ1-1,CASSPPGGKTEAFF
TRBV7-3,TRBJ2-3,CASSLQAGPSTDTQYF
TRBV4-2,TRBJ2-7,CASRRAGQGSYEQYF